The 4 T cell receptor beta chains below come from one sample, sequenced in a study of T cells after yellow fever vaccination. TCRdb itself ran the 5' RACE reads through MiXCR, one entry per CDR3 protein. This sample yields approximately 260,000 distinct CDR3 sequences, of which about 5% are seen a single time; around 3.3% belongs to the top ten. The sequencing here drew on CD4+ T cells sorted from PBMCs, taken on the day of the yellow fever booster vaccination. The receptors stem from a man aged 18-30 years who received the YFV17D yellow fever vaccine.

This clonotype was observed a few times. The gene calls are TRBV20-1 and TRBJ2-5; TRBD2 might be the D (7 bases). V gave up 3 bases and J gave up 3 bases, with 17 bases separating them. The CDR3 totals 15 residues. CDR1 is DFQATT and CDR2 is SNEGSKA in the germline V gene (reference sequence). The CDR3 DNA sequence: TGCAGTGCTAGCGTCCGTCCGGGGGGCGAAGAGACCCAGTACTTC. Translated: CSASVRPGGEETQYF.

This clonotype was counted ten times or more. The chain is built from TRBV4-2 and TRBJ2-3, with TRBD1 identical over 8 bases. The CDR3 is 16 amino acids. Per the germline V gene, CDR1 is LGHNA and CDR2 is YNFKEQ. Trimming took 0 bases from V and 5 from J; bases not matched to a gene: 7. CDR3 coding DNA: TGTGCCAGCAGCCAAGATGGCCAGGGGGCGGGAGATACGCAGTATTTT. The encoded protein is CASSQDGQGAGDTQYF.

The chain links TRBV3-1 to TRBJ2-6, with D possibly matching TRBD2 (6 bases). Germline loops: CDR1 LGHDT, CDR2 YNNKEL (reference sequence). V lost 4 bases to trimming and J lost 0 bases, with 16 bases between them. There are 18 residues in the CDR3. The CDR3 bases are TGTGCCAGCAGCCGGAAGCCGGGAGCGTTCTCTGGGGCCAACGTCCTGACTTTC. Protein product: CASSRKPGAFSGANVLTF. Complete variable domain (other parts from reference TRBV3-1 and TRBJ2-6): DTAVSQTPKYLVTQMGNDKSIKCEQNLGHDTMYWYKQDSKKFLKIMFSYNNKELIINETVPNRFSPKSPDKAHLNLHINSLELGDSAVYFCASSRKPGAFSGANVLTFGAGSRLTVL.

This clonotype has only a few counts. The chain carries TRBV29-1 and TRBJ2-5; perhaps TRBD1 as D (5 bases). There are 13 residues in the CDR3. Trimming took 4 bases from V and 2 from J, leaving 11 bases between them. Germline V CDR1 and CDR2: SQVTM, ANQGSEA. CDR3 residues: CSVAKQDQETQYF. DNA of the CDR3: TGCAGCGTTGCCAAACAGGATCAAGAGACCCAGTACTTC.